This TCR beta chain comes out of a study of CD8 T cells in Susac syndrome. Reverse transcription of about 0.5 to 1 ug RNA was performed with random hexamers. TCRdb re-called the immunoSEQ multiplex PCR reads with MiXCR, one entry per CDR3 protein. The data hold some 120,000 distinct CDR3 sequences, with about 94% observed a single time. With V trimmed by 1 base and J by 5 bases, 13 bases remained unmatched. The CDR3 is 18 residues long. Germline CDR1 and CDR2: MGHRA and YSYEKL. Sequencing of TCR beta, carried out with a high-throughput approach, was applied to CD8+ and CD4+ T cells from the blood. The specimen was CD4+ T cells from PBMCs. The clonotype was recovered from a human donor in good health. V and J are TRBV4-1 and TRBJ2-7, with TRBD2 identical over 11 bases. Here the CDR3 DNA reads TGCGCCAGCAGCCAAGTCGGCCCCGCGGGTAGCGGGAGGGACGAGCAGTACTTC. Protein product: CASSQVGPAGSGRDEQYF.